This TCR beta chain was obtained from a study of T cells after yellow fever vaccination. The overall study: Preparation of fractions with low cell numbers was performed using SMART-Seq v4 Ultra Low Input.

CDR3 length equals 12 residues. Deletions cut 5 bases from V and 5 bases from J, with 10 bases between. Looked up from germline, CDR1 is SEHNR and CDR2 is FQNEAQ (reference sequence). TCRdb re-called the 5' RACE reads with MiXCR, one entry per CDR3 protein. Found here are some 600,000 distinct CDR3 sequences, about 17% of them singletons; the top ten hold 17%. This clonotype showed up many times. Its cognate antigen is unknown. Whole-study results and caveats: Detected again after the booster were most primary-vaccination clones, at approximately 96% CD4 and 88% CD8. A small share of clonotypes appeared in both CD4 and CD8 compartments.

This rearrangement joins TRBV7-9 to TRBJ2-7; no definite D call. The input for sequencing was PBMCs, taken 5 to 6 days after the first yellow fever vaccination. This TCR derives from a man aged 18 to 30 who received the YFV17D yellow fever vaccine. As DNA, the CDR3 is TGTGCCAGCAGCCCCCGTCCCCACGAGCAGTACTTC. Its translation is CASSPRPHEQYF.